The T cell receptor beta chain under discussion was sequenced for a study of beta chain features in type 1 diabetes. Investigators reverse transcribed all isolated RNA, so they sequenced expressed TCRB transcripts. Using immunoSEQ multiplex PCR, the repertoire was profiled, and TCRdb retains in-frame clones only, with some absent. The sample contains some 330,000 clones, roughly 9.6% of which appear only once. The germline gives CDR1 SEHNR, CDR2 FQNEAQ (reference sequence). CDR3 size: 15 residues. Trimming left V 2 bases short and J 5 bases short, with 15 bases between. This rearrangement joins TRBV7-9 to TRBJ2-5, with D maybe TRBD2 (6 bases). The receptor was isolated from a woman younger than 45 in good health. Sequencing was done on a sample of naive CD4+ T cells from blood. The CDR3 DNA reads TGTGCCAGCAGCTTATCGACTAGGGCCTCCGAGACCCAGTACTTC. This translates into CASSLSTRASETQYF.